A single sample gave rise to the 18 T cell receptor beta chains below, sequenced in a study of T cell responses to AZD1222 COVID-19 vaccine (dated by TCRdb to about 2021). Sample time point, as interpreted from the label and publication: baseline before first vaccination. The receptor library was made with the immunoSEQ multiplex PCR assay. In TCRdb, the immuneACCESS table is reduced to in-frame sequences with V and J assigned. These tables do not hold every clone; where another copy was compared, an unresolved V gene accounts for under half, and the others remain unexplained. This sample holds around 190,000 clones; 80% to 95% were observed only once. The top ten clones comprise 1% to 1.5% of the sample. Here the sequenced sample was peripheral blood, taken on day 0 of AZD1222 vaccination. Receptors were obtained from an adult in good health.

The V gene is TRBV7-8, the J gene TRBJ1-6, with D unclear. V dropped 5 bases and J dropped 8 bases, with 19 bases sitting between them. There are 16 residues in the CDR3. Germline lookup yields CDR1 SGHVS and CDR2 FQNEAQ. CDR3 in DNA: TGTGCCAGCAGCACACTCCGGGCCTCAACCCATTCACCCCTCCACTTT. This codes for CASSTLRASTHSPLHF.

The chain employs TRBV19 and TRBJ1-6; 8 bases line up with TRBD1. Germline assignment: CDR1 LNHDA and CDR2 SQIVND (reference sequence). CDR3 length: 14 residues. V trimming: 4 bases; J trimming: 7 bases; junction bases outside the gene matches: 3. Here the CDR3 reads CASSTTGANSPLHF. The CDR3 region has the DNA TGTGCCAGTAGTACGACAGGGGCCAATTCACCCCTCCACTTT.

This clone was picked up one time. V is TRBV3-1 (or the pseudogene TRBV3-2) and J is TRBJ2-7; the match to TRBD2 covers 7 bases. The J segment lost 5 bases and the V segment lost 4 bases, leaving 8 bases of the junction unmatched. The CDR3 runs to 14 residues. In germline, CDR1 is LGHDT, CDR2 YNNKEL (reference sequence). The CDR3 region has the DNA TGTGCCAGCAGCCTAACCGGGACTAACAACGAGCAGTACTTC. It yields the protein CASSLTGTNNEQYF.

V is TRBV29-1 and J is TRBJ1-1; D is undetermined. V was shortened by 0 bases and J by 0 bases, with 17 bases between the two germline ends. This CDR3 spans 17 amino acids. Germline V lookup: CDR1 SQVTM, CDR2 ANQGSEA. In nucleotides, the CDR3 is TGCAGCGTTGAAGAACCCAGGTACCTCCTCGTGAACACTGAAGCTTTCTTT. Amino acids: CSVEEPRYLLVNTEAFF. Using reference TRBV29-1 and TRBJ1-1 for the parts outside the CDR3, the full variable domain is SAVISQKPSRDICQRGTSLTIQCQVDSQVTMMFWYRQQPGQSLTLIATANQGSEATYESGFVIDKFPISRPNLTFSTLTVSNMSPEDSSIYLCSVEEPRYLLVNTEAFFGQGTRLTVV.

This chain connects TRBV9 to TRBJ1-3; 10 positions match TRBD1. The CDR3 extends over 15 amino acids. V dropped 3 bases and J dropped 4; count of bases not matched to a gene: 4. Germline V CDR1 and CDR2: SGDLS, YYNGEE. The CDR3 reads CASSGPGQGGNTIYF. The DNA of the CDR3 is TGTGCCAGCAGCGGGCCGGGACAGGGGGGAAACACCATATATTTT. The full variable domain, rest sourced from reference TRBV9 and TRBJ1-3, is DSGVTQTPKHLITATGQRVTLRCSPRSGDLSVYWYQQSLDQGLQFLIQYYNGEERAKGNILERFSAQQFPDLHSELNLSSLELGDSALYFCASSGPGQGGNTIYFGEGSWLTVV.

The CDR3 sequence is CASSLATGVGYGYTF. CDR3 DNA: TGTGCCAGCAGCTTAGCGACCGGGGTTGGGTATGGCTACACCTTC. J is TRBJ1-2 and V is TRBV7-8; D is unclear. Germline CDR1 is SGHVS and CDR2 is FQNEAQ. V was shortened by 0 bases and J by 5 bases, with 13 bases between the two germline ends. The CDR3 runs 15 residues. The full variable domain, in which reference TRBV7-8 and TRBJ1-2 provide the parts outside the CDR3, is GAGVSQSPRYKVAKRGQDVALRCDPISGHVSLFWYQQALGQGPEFLTYFQNEAQLDKSGLPSDRFFAERPEGSVSTLKIQRTQQEDSAVYLCASSLATGVGYGYTFGSGTRLTVV.

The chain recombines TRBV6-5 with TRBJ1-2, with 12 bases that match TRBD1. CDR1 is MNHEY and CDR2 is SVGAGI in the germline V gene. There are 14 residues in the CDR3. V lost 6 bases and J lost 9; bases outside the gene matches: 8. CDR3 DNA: TGTGCCAGCAGCTCGGGACAGGGGGCGAATAGCTACACCTTC. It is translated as CASSSGQGANSYTF.

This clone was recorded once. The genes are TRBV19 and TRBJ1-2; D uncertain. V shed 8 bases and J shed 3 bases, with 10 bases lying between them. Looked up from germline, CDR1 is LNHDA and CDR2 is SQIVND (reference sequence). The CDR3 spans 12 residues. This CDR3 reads CASSDGYYGYTF. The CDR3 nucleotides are TGTGCCAGTTCTGATGGCTACTATGGCTACACCTTC.

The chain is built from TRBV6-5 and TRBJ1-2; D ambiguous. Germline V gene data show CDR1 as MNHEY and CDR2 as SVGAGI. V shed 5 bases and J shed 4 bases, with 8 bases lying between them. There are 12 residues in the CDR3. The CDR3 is CASSPEGYGYTF. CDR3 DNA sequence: TGTGCCAGCAGTCCTGAAGGCTATGGCTACACCTTC.

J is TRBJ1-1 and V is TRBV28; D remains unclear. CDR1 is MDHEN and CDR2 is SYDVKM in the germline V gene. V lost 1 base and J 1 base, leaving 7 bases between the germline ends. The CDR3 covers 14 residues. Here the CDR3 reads CASSLFHTNTEAFF. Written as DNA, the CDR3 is TGTGCCAGCAGTTTATTTCATACGAACACTGAAGCTTTCTTT. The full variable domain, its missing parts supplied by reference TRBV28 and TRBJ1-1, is DVKVTQSSRYLVKRTGEKVFLECVQDMDHENMFWYRQDPGLGLRLIYFSYDVKMKEKGDIPEGYSVSREKKERFSLILESASTNQTSMYLCASSLFHTNTEAFFGQGTRLTVV.

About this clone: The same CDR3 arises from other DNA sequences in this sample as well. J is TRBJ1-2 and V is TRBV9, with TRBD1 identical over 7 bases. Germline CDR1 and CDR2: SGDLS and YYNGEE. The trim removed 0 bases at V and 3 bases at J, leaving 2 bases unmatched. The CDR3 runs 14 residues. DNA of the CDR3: TGTGCCAGCAGCGTAGGACAGGGAGACTATGGCTACACCTTC. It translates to CASSVGQGDYGYTF.

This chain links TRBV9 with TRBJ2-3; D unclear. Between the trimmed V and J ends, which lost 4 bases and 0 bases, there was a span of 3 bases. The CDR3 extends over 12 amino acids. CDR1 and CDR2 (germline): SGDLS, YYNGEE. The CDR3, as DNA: TGTGCCAGCAGCTCTAGCACAGATACGCAGTATTTT. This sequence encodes CASSSSTDTQYF. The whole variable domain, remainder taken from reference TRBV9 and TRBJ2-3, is DSGVTQTPKHLITATGQRVTLRCSPRSGDLSVYWYQQSLDQGLQFLIQYYNGEERAKGNILERFSAQQFPDLHSELNLSSLELGDSALYFCASSSSTDTQYFGPGTRLTVL.

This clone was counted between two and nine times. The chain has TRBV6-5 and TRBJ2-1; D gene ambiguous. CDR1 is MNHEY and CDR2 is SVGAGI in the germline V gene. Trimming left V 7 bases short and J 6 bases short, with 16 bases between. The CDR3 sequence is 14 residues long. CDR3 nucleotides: TGTGCCAGCAATCCCGCAGCAACGGGCAATGAGCAGTTCTTC. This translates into CASNPAATGNEQFF.

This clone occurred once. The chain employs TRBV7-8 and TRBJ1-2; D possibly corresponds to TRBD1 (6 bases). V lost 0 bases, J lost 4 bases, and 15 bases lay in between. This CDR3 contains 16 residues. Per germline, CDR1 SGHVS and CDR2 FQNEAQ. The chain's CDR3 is CASSLAQTGVGYGYTF. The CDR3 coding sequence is TGTGCCAGCAGCTTAGCCCAGACAGGTGTGGGCTATGGCTACACCTTC.

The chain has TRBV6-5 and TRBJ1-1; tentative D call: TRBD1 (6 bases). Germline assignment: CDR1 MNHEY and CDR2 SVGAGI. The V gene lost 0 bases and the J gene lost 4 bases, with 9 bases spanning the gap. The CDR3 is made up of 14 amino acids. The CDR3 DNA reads TGTGCCAGCAGTTACTCGAGAGGGGGCACTGAAGCTTTCTTT. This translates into CASSYSRGGTEAFF.

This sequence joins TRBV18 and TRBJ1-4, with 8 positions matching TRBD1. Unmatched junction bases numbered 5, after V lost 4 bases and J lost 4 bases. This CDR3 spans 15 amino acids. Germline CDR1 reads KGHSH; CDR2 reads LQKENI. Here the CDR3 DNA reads TGTGCCAGCTCACAGCCGGGACAGGATAATGAAAAACTGTTTTTT. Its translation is CASSQPGQDNEKLFF.

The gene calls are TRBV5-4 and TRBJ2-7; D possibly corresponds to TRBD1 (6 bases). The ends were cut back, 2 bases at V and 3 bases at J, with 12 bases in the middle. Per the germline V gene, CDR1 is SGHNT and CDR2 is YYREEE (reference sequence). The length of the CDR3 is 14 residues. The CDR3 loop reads CASSLAGAHYEQYF. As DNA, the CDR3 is TGTGCCAGCAGCTTAGCAGGGGCTCACTACGAGCAGTACTTC.

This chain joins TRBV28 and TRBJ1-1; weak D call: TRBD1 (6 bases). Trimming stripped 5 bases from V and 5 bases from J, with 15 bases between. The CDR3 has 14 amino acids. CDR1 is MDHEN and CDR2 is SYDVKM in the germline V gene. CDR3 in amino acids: CASSTSQGGTEAFF. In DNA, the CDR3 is TGTGCCAGCAGTACATCACAGGGAGGGACTGAAGCTTTCTTT.